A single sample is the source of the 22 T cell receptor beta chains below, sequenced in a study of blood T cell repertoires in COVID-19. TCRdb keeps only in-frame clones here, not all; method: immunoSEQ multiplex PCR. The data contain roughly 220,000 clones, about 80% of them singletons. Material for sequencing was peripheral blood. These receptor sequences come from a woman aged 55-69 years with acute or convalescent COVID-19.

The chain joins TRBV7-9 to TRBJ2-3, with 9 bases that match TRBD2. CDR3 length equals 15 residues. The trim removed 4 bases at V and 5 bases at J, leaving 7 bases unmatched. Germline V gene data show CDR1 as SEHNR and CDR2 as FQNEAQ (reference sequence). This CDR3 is CASSSSGAFLDTQYF. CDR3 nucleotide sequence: TGTGCCAGCAGCTCTAGCGGGGCCTTTTTAGATACGCAGTATTTT.

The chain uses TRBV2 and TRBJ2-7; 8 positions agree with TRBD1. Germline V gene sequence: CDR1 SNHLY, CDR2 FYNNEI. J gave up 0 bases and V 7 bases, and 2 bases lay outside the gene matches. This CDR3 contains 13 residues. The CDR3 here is CASKTGVSYEQYF. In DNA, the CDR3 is TGTGCCAGCAAGACAGGGGTCTCCTACGAGCAGTACTTC.

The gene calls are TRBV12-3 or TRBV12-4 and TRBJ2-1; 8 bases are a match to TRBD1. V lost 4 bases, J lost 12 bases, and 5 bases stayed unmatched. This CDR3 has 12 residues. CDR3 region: CASSYNDRGQFF. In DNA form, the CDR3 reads TGTGCCAGCAGTTACAACGACAGGGGGCAGTTCTTC.

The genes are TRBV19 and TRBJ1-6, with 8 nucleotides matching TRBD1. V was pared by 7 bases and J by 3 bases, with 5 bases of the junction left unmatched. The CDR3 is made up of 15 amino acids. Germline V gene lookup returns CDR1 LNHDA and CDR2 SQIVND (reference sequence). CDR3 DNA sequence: TGTGCCAGTAACCACAGGGGGGTCTATAATTCACCCCTCCACTTT. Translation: CASNHRGVYNSPLHF.

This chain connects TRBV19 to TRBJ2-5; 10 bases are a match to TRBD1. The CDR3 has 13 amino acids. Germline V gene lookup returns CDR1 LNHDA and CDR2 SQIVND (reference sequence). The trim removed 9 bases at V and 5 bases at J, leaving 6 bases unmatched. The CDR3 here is CASGTGVAETQYF. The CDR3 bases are TGTGCCAGCGGGACAGGGGTTGCGGAGACCCAGTACTTC. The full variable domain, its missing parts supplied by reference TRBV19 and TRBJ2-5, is DGGITQSPKYLFRKEGQNVTLSCEQNLNHDAMYWYRQDPGQGLRLIYYSQIVNDFQKGDIAEGYSVSREKKESFPLTVTSAQKNPTAFYLCASGTGVAETQYFGPGTRLLVL.

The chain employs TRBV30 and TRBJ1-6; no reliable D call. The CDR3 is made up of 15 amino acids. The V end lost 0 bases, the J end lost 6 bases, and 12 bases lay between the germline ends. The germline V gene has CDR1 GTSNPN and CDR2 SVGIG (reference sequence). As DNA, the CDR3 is TGTGCCTGGAGTGTAGGAGTAAACCCTAATTCACCCCTCCACTTT. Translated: CAWSVGVNPNSPLHF.

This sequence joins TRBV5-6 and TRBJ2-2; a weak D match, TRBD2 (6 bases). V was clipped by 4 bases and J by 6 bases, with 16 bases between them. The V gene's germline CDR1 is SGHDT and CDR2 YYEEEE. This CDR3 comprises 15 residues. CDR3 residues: CASSADTASAGELFF. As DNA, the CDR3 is TGTGCCAGCAGCGCTGACACCGCTAGCGCCGGGGAGCTGTTTTTT.

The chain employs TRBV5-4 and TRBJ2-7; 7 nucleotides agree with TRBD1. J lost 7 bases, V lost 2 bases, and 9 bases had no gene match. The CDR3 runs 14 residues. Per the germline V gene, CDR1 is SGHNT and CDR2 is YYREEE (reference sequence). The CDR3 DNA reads TGTGCCAGCAGCTTATCATTGGGGACAGCAGAGCAGTACTTC. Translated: CASSLSLGTAEQYF.

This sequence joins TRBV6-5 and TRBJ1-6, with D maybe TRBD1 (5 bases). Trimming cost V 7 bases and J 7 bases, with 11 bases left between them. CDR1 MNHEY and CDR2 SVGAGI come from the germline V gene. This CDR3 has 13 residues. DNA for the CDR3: TGTGCCAGCACCTACAGGAAAAATTCACCCCTCCACTTT. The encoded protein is CASTYRKNSPLHF.

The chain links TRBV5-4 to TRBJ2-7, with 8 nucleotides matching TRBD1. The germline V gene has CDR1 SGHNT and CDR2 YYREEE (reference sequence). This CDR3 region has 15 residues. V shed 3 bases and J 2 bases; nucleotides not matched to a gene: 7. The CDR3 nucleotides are TGTGCCAGCAGCTCAGGGGGACAGGCCCCCTACGAGCAGTACTTC. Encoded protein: CASSSGGQAPYEQYF.

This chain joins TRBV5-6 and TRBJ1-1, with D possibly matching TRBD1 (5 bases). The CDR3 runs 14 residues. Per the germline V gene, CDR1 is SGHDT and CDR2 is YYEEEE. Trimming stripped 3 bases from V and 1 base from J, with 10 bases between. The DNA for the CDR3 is TGTGCCAGCAGCTGGGGAACAGGGAACACTGAAGCTTTCTTT. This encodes CASSWGTGNTEAFF.

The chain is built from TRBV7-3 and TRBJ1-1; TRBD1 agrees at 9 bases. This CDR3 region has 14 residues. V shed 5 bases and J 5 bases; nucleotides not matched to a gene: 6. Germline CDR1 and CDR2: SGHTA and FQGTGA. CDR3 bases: TGTGCCAGCAGCACTGGACAGGGGACGACTGAAGCTTTCTTT. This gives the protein CASSTGQGTTEAFF. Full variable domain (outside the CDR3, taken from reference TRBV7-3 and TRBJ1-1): GAGVSQTPSNKVTEKGKYVELRCDPISGHTALYWYRQSLGQGPEFLIYFQGTGAADDSGLPNDRFFAVRPEGSVSTLKIQRTERGDSAVYLCASSTGQGTTEAFFGQGTRLTVV.

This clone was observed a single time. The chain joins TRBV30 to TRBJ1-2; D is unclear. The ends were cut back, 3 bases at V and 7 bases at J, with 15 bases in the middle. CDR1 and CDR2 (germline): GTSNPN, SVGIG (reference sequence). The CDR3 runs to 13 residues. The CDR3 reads CAWSRQVWVGYTF. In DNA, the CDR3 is TGTGCCTGGAGCCGTCAGGTGTGGGTTGGCTACACCTTC.

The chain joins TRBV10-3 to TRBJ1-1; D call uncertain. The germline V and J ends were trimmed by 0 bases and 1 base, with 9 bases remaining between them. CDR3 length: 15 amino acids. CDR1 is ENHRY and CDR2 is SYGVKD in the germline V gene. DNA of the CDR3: TGTGCCATCAGTGAGTCAGGTGGGCCGAACACTGAAGCTTTCTTT. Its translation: CAISESGGPNTEAFF.

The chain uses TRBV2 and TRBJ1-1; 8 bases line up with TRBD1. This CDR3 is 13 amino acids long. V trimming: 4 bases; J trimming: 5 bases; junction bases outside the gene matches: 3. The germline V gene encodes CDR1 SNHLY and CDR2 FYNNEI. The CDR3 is CASSGQGRTEAFF. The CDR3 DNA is TGTGCCAGCAGTGGACAGGGGAGGACTGAAGCTTTCTTT.

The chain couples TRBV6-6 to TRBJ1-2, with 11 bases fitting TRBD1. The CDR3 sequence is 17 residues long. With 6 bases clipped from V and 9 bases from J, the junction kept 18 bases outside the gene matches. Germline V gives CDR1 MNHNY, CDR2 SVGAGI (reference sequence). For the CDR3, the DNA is TGTGCCAGCAGACGAGGACAGGGGGCGGACGCCAGGGACAGCTACACCTTC. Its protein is CASRRGQGADARDSYTF.

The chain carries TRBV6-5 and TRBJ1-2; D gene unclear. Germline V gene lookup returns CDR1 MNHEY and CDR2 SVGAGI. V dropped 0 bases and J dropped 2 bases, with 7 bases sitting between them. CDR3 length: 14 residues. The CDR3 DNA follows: TGTGCCAGCAGTTACTCGACACAAAACTATGGCTACACCTTC. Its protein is CASSYSTQNYGYTF.

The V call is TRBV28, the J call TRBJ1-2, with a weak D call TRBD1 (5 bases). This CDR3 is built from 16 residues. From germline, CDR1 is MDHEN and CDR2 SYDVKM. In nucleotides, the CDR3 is TGTGCAAGCTATTCATACTCGGGGGACCCTAACTATGGCTACACCTTC. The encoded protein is CASYSYSGDPNYGYTF.

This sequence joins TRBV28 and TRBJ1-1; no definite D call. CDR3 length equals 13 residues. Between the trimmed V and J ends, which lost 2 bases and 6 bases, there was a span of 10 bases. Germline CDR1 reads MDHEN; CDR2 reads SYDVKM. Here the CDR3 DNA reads TGTGCCAGCAGTTTAAACCCCTCGGCTGAAGCTTTCTTT. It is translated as CASSLNPSAEAFF.

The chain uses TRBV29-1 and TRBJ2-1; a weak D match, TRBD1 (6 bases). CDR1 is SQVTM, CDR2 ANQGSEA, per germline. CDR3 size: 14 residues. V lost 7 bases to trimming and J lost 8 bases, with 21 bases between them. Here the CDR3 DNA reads TGCAGCGCCGAGGGTCTGGGGGCTCGGGATGAGCAGTTCTTC. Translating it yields CSAEGLGARDEQFF.

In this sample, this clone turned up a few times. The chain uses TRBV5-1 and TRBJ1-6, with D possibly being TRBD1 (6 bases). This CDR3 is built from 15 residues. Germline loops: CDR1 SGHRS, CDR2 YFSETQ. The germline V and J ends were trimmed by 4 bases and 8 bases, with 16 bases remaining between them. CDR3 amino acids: CASSVTGLWDSPLHF. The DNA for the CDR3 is TGCGCCAGCAGCGTAACAGGGCTATGGGATTCACCCCTCCACTTT.

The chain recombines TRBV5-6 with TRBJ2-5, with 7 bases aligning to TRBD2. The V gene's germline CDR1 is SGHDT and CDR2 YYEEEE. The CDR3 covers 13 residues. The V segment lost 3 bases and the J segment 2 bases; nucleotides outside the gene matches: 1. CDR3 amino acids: CASSSGGQETQYF. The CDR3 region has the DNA TGTGCCAGCAGCTCGGGGGGACAAGAGACCCAGTACTTC.